This TCR beta chain was obtained from a study of CD8+CD57+ T cells in acquired aplastic anemia. Both TCR beta VDJ combination and CDR3 sequence profiling were carried out. Genomic DNA was the template for this profiling. TCRdb re-called the reads through MiXCR, storing one row per CDR3 protein. In the table there are 80,000 to 100,000 distinct CDR3 sequences, around 68% of which are singletons. This clonotype has ten or more counts. This CDR3 region has 14 residues. Germline V gene lookup returns CDR1 DFQATT and CDR2 SNEGSKA (reference sequence). The germline V and J ends were trimmed by 0 bases and 4 bases, with 10 bases remaining between them. CD8+CD57+ cell expansion, shown by flow cytometry, had occurred in the patients selected for sequencing.

The TCR sequence derives from a human donor with aplastic anemia. V usage is TRBV20-1 and J usage is TRBJ1-5; D is undetermined. The sequenced sample was sorted CD4+, CD8+, or CD8+CD57+ T cells (not recorded which) from PBMCs. The CDR3, as DNA: TGCAGTGCTAGAGATATCTCCAGGAATCAGCCCCAGCATTTT. Protein: CSARDISRNQPQHF.